Below are 18 T cell receptor beta chains sequenced from a single sample in a study of T cells in Graves' hyperthyroidism and ophthalmopathy. Using RNA transcripts as the source, TCR beta CDR3 regions were amplified. First-round RT-PCR of the TCR CDR3 relied on the HTBI primer set. Each CDR3 protein gets one entry after TCRdb re-called the multiplex PCR reads with MiXCR. The sample shows hundreds of thousands of distinct CDR3 sequences, more than 15% of them seen only once. The sample was blood. The origin of the receptors is a young woman with Graves' hyperthyroidism that later progressed to Graves' ophthalmopathy.

Many counts were recorded for this clonotype. The chain is built from TRBV12-3 or TRBV12-4 and TRBJ2-1; possible D gene TRBD2, 6 bases. The CDR3 runs 15 residues. The ends were cut back, 6 bases at V and 4 bases at J, with 16 bases in the middle. This CDR3 is CASSNPAGIYNEQFF. The CDR3 nucleotides are TGTGCCAGCAGCAACCCGGCGGGAATTTACAATGAGCAGTTCTTC.

Only a few counts were recorded for this clonotype. The chain recombines TRBV6-2 or TRBV6-3 with TRBJ2-5; D perhaps matches TRBD1 (5 bases). There are 17 residues in the CDR3. V lost 0 bases and J 5 bases, leaving 19 bases between the germline ends. Germline CDR1 reads MNHEY; CDR2 reads SVGEGT. The CDR3 sequence is CASSYSPPGKGAETQYF. CDR3 bases: TGTGCCAGCAGTTACTCGCCCCCAGGGAAGGGCGCCGAGACCCAGTACTTC.

At least ten counts were recorded for this clonotype. The chain carries TRBV6-2 or TRBV6-3 and TRBJ1-5, with TRBD1 matching over 8 bases. V trimming: 2 bases; J trimming: 3 bases; junction bases outside the gene matches: 9. The germline gives CDR1 MNHEY, CDR2 SVGEGT. The CDR3 is 17 amino acids. The CDR3 spells CASSYASGQGNNQPQHF. CDR3 nucleotide sequence: TGTGCCAGCAGTTACGCATCAGGACAGGGAAACAATCAGCCCCAGCATTTT.

This clonotype has only a few counts. V and J are TRBV30 and TRBJ1-4, with D uncertain. CDR1 is GTSNPN, CDR2 SVGIG, per germline (reference sequence). The CDR3 is made up of 14 amino acids. With 5 bases removed from V and 0 bases from J, the gap between germline ends came to 10 bases. DNA for the CDR3: TGTGCCTGGCAGAATCCGGCAACTAATGAAAAACTGTTTTTT. Protein sequence: CAWQNPATNEKLFF.

The sample holds many counts of this clonotype. The chain carries TRBV7-9 and TRBJ2-5; weak D call: TRBD2 (5 bases). The germline V and J ends were trimmed by 5 bases and 4 bases, with 17 bases remaining between them. CDR3 length equals 15 residues. Per the germline V gene, CDR1 is SEHNR and CDR2 is FQNEAQ (reference sequence). Here the CDR3 DNA reads TGTGCCAGCAGCCTACTAGGCGTTCTCCGAGAGACCCAGTACTTC. It codes for CASSLLGVLRETQYF.

The sample holds many counts of this clonotype. V and J are TRBV6-1 and TRBJ2-7; the D is unclear. This CDR3 is built from 13 residues. V was pared by 4 bases and J by 2 bases, with 9 bases between. Germline lookup yields CDR1 MNHNS and CDR2 SASEGT. The CDR3 reads CASSVGTAYEQYF. For the CDR3, the DNA is TGTGCCAGCAGTGTCGGAACAGCCTACGAGCAGTACTTC.

The rearrangement joins TRBV5-6 to TRBJ1-1; the D gene is possibly TRBD1 (6 bases). V lost 2 bases and J lost 1, with 21 bases in between. The CDR3 runs 18 residues. Germline V gene sequence: CDR1 SGHDT, CDR2 YYEEEE. The CDR3 nucleotides are TGTGCCAGCAGCTTTGAGCCCCCTCCCGGGACACCGAACACTGAAGCTTTCTTT. This codes for CASSFEPPPGTPNTEAFF. Combining the CDR3 with reference TRBV5-6 and TRBJ1-1 gives the whole variable domain DAGVTQSPTHLIKTRGQQVTLRCSPKSGHDTVSWYQQALGQGPQFIFQYYEEEERQRGNFPDRFSGHQFPNYSSELNVNALLLGDSALYLCASSFEPPPGTPNTEAFFGQGTRLTVV.

This clonotype has ten or more counts. This chain uses TRBV12-3 or TRBV12-4 with TRBJ2-7; D might be TRBD1 (5 bases). The germline V and J ends were trimmed by 0 bases and 7 bases, with 13 bases remaining between them. The length of the CDR3 is 14 residues. Here the CDR3 DNA reads TGTGCCAGCAGTTTAGCTTCACTAAAGGGGGAGCAGTACTTC. This gives the protein CASSLASLKGEQYF.

The chain is built from TRBV15 and TRBJ2-4, with TRBD2 as a possible D gene (6 bases). Looked up from germline, CDR1 is LNHNV and CDR2 is YYDKDF (reference sequence). Trimming left V 8 bases short and J 7 bases short, with 18 bases between. The length of the CDR3 is 14 residues. As DNA, the CDR3 is TGTGCCACCCACCGGGGAGGTAGGGAGAACATTCAGTACTTC. Translation: CATHRGGRENIQYF.

This clonotype was counted ten times or more. The gene calls are TRBV27 and TRBJ2-7; D is unclear. Trimming shortened V by 2 bases and J by 0 bases, and 17 bases separated the two germline ends. Per germline, CDR1 MNHEY and CDR2 SMNVEV (reference sequence). CDR3 length: 17 residues. This CDR3 reads CASSLRGETHGSYEQYF. Written as DNA, the CDR3 is TGTGCCAGCAGTTTAAGAGGAGAAACGCACGGCTCCTACGAGCAGTACTTC.

This clonotype has ten or more counts. The chain uses TRBV28 and TRBJ1-6; 8 positions agree with TRBD1. V lost 3 bases and J lost 4; bases outside the gene matches: 5. Germline V gene sequence: CDR1 MDHEN, CDR2 SYDVKM. The CDR3 is 16 amino acids. The CDR3: CASSLSQGAYNSPLHF. DNA of the CDR3: TGTGCCAGCAGTTTGAGTCAGGGGGCTTATAATTCACCCCTCCACTTT.

This clonotype was found many times. V and J are TRBV28 and TRBJ2-1; no definite D call. The CDR3 has 13 amino acids. V was clipped by 5 bases and J by 3 bases, with 8 bases between them. Per germline, CDR1 MDHEN and CDR2 SYDVKM. In DNA form, the CDR3 reads TGTGCCAGCAGTCCACACAGCTACAATGAGCAGTTCTTC. Its translation: CASSPHSYNEQFF.

This clonotype has only a few counts. The gene calls are TRBV7-6 and TRBJ2-5, with a possible D match to TRBD2 (5 bases). Trimming removed 5 bases from V and 5 bases from J, with 12 bases in between. Germline values: CDR1 SGHVS, CDR2 FNYEAQ. This CDR3 region has 13 residues. CDR3 in DNA: TGTGCCAGCAGCCCACAACTAGGGGAGACCCAGTACTTC. It is translated as CASSPQLGETQYF.

Regarding this clonotype: At one end, the junction sequence differs from germline, possibly due to a read error. The gene calls are TRBV7-2 and TRBJ2-7; TRBD2 matches at 8 bases. The length of the CDR3 is 14 residues. The V gene's germline CDR1 is SGHTA and CDR2 FQGNSA. CDR3: CATSPSGRRNEQCF. In DNA form, the CDR3 reads TGTGCCACCAGTCCGAGCGGGAGAAGGAACGAGCAGTGCTTC.

This clonotype was found a few times. The chain links TRBV27 to TRBJ2-2; D gene ambiguous. The CDR3 spans 12 residues. Trimming cost V 6 bases and J 1 base, with 3 bases left between them. Germline CDR1 is MNHEY and CDR2 is SMNVEV (reference sequence). CDR3 residues: CASRKNTGELFF. Written as DNA, the CDR3 is TGTGCCAGCAGAAAGAACACCGGGGAGCTGTTTTTT.

In regard to this clonotype: A much larger clone lies a single base off, so this may be a read error. The V call is TRBV12-5, the J call TRBJ2-7; D unclear. The length of the CDR3 is 15 residues. Germline lookup yields CDR1 LGHNT and CDR2 FRNRAP. The CDR3 here is CAGGLVSTASYEQYF. Here the CDR3 DNA reads TGTGCTGGTGGTTTGGTAAGCACCGCTTCCTACGAGCAGTACTTC. Variable domain in full (rest from reference TRBV12-5 and TRBJ2-7): DARVTQTPRHKVTEMGQEVTMRCQPILGHNTVFWYRQTMMQGLELLAYFRNRAPLDDSGMPKDRFSAEMPDATLATLKIQPSEPRDSAVYFCAGGLVSTASYEQYFGPGTRLTVT.

This clonotype was counted between two and nine times. Just one base apart from a much larger clone, this may be a read error. The rearrangement uses TRBV28 and TRBJ2-3; tentatively, D is TRBD2 (6 bases). The V gene lost 5 bases and the J gene lost 7 bases, with 19 bases spanning the gap. This CDR3 comprises 15 residues. The V gene's germline CDR1 is MDHEN and CDR2 SYDVKM. CDR3 in amino acids: CASSTLAEDINTQYF. CDR3 coding DNA: TGTGCCAGCAGTACATTAGCGGAAGACATTAATACGCAGTATTTT.

Ten or more counts support this clonotype. The CDR3, as DNA: TGTGCCAGCCAGACTAGCGGGAGCAATGAGCAGTTCTTC. Its protein product is CASQTSGSNEQFF. The chain joins TRBV11-2 to TRBJ2-1; 12 bases are shared with TRBD2. This CDR3 comprises 13 residues. The V gene end was trimmed by 8 bases and the J gene end by 6 bases; junction bases not matched to a gene: 2. Germline V lookup: CDR1 SGHAT, CDR2 FQNNGV.